Sequencing of this T cell receptor (beta chain) was carried out in a study of blood T cell repertoires in COVID-19. As for the study in general: COVID-19 samples, acute and convalescent, were from the United States, Italy and Spain. PBMCs, B-cell-depleted T cells, or T cells were the source of the cDNA or gDNA that made up the material.

The germline V gene has CDR1 SGHVS and CDR2 FQNEAQ. V was cut by 3 bases and J by 0 bases, with 15 bases left in between. The length of the CDR3 is 16 residues. Data came from immunoSEQ multiplex PCR; TCRdb stores just in-frame clones and leaves some out. The sample gives around 210,000 clones, about 79% of which show up once; under 15% is in the top ten. This clonotype was obtained from a human donor in a cohort sampled during active COVID-19. Input material: peripheral blood. The chain uses TRBV7-8 and TRBJ2-7, with D possibly being TRBD2 (5 bases). DNA of the CDR3: TGTGCCAGCAGCTTCCAACGGACTCCTCTCTCCTACGAGCAGTACTTC. Translation gives CASSFQRTPLSYEQYF.